The text below deals with one TCR beta chain. The antigen is unknown. The sample belongs to a study of shared clonotypes between healthy human individuals. Study as a whole: Per donor, three plates held CD4 naive cells, three held CD4 memory, two held CD8 naive and one held CD8 memory. Study conclusions and caveats: In general, naive subsets displayed greater estimated richness than memory subsets did.

CDR3 length: 12 amino acids. Germline CDR1 and CDR2: ENHRY and SYGVKD. Trimming took off 4 bases at V and 6 bases at J, with 4 bases between the two ends. DNA at 200 ng, roughly 27,000 T cell genomes, went into sorted-subset replicate PCRs. TCRdb keeps only in-frame clones here, not all; method: immunoSEQ multiplex PCR. The data show 400,000 to 600,000 clones, around 96% seen once. Investigators divided CD4+ cells into CD45RA+ naive and CD45RA-negative memory subsets. The sequenced material came from naive CD4+ T cells sorted from blood. Subset defined: CD45RA+ positively selected. The chain uses TRBV10-3 and TRBJ1-6; D ambiguous. This sequence originates from a woman aged 30 to 39 in good health. CDR3 in amino acids: CAISGPNSPLHF. In DNA, the CDR3 is TGTGCCATCAGTGGCCCTAATTCACCCCTCCACTTT.